This TCR beta chain was captured by sequencing in a study of blood T cell repertoires in COVID-19. Germline CDR1 LNHDA, CDR2 SQIVND (reference sequence). Trimming took 7 bases from V and 0 from J, leaving 13 bases between them. CDR3 length: 15 amino acids. Libraries were prepared by immunoSEQ multiplex PCR; TCRdb keeps only in-frame clonotypes and omits some of them. Found here are 100,000 to 150,000 clones, over 75% of them singletons; the top ten hold around 6.3%. The chain uses TRBV19 and TRBJ1-5; no firm D call. Source material: peripheral blood. The sequence was obtained from an elderly man with active or convalescent COVID-19. The CDR3 reads CASNAVGYSNQPQHF. DNA for the CDR3: TGTGCCAGTAACGCCGTCGGGTATAGCAATCAGCCCCAGCATTTT.